A selection of T cell receptor beta chains follows, all from one sample in a study of vaccination effects on CD4 cells after COVID-19. No antigen has been identified for these receptors. Some clones are missing from TCRdb's copy, which holds only in-frame ones; the method was immunoSEQ multiplex PCR. The profile covers about 80,000 clones, with more than 60% appearing a single time and more than 1% taken by the ten largest. Material: CD4+ T cells from PBMCs cultured with HCoV-OC43 spike peptides, obtained after COVID-19 vaccination. The source is a human donor who received a COVID-19 vaccine. Both conserved end residues are trimmed from each CDR3. Fields, in order: CDR3 protein, V gene, J gene, D gene. The D gene is left open where the match is weak.

CDR3 protein: ASREVPGNTQY; V gene: TRBV19; J gene: TRBJ2-3; D gene: .
CDR3 protein: ASSLRGQGNTEAF; V gene: TRBV13; J gene: TRBJ1-1; D gene: TRBD1
CDR3 protein: ATSDSAGGPKTQY; V gene: TRBV24-1; J gene: TRBJ2-5; D gene: TRBD2
CDR3 protein: ASSFAAGDGYT; V gene: TRBV5-6; J gene: TRBJ1-2; D gene: .
CDR3 protein: ASSGSNNEKLF; V gene: TRBV25-1; J gene: TRBJ1-4; D gene: .
CDR3 protein: ASGQDQETQY; V gene: TRBV10-3; J gene: TRBJ2-5; D gene: TRBD1
CDR3 protein: ASSIRTGGGQPQH; V gene: TRBV19; J gene: TRBJ1-5; D gene: TRBD1
CDR3 protein: ASSYLGNQPQH; V gene: TRBV6-6; J gene: TRBJ1-5; D gene: .
CDR3 protein: ASRRDTPHNIQY; V gene: TRBV10-1; J gene: TRBJ2-4; D gene: .
CDR3 protein: ASRVWGADTQY; V gene: TRBV6-5; J gene: TRBJ2-3; D gene: .
CDR3 protein: ASSDGRGETQY; V gene: TRBV10-1; J gene: TRBJ2-5; D gene: .
CDR3 protein: AISPLTGDFYNEQF; V gene: TRBV10-3; J gene: TRBJ2-1; D gene: TRBD1
CDR3 protein: ASSPKAGANTDTQY; V gene: TRBV7-7; J gene: TRBJ2-3; D gene: TRBD2
CDR3 protein: ASSQLAGAAETQY; V gene: TRBV3-1/TRBV3-2; J gene: TRBJ2-5; D gene: TRBD2
CDR3 protein: ASSVGRVGHNEQF; V gene: TRBV9; J gene: TRBJ2-1; D gene: .
CDR3 protein: ASSEGANYGYT; V gene: TRBV4-1; J gene: TRBJ1-2; D gene: TRBD1
CDR3 protein: ASSYSRPNEKLF; V gene: TRBV6-5; J gene: TRBJ1-4; D gene: .
CDR3 protein: ASQKWASYNSPLH; V gene: TRBV19; J gene: TRBJ1-6; D gene: .
CDR3 protein: ASSLDGRDPLH; V gene: TRBV7-9; J gene: TRBJ1-6; D gene: .
CDR3 protein: ASSLGTGRAGNTIY; V gene: TRBV7-9; J gene: TRBJ1-3; D gene: .
CDR3 protein: ASRQRGVTEAF; V gene: TRBV5-6; J gene: TRBJ1-1; D gene: .
CDR3 protein: ASSRERGLNTEAF; V gene: TRBV10-2; J gene: TRBJ1-1; D gene: .
CDR3 protein: ASSPDSKGSGPRGRGDTQY; V gene: TRBV4-1; J gene: TRBJ2-3; D gene: .
CDR3 protein: ASSFDPGVGGTEAF; V gene: TRBV5-1; J gene: TRBJ1-1; D gene: .
CDR3 protein: ASSLRRNTEAF; V gene: TRBV7-3; J gene: TRBJ1-1; D gene: .
CDR3 protein: ASSLLVSGGDYNEQF; V gene: TRBV5-1; J gene: TRBJ2-1; D gene: TRBD2
CDR3 protein: ASTLGEDQPQH; V gene: TRBV2; J gene: TRBJ1-5; D gene: .
CDR3 protein: ASRDRLEQPQH; V gene: TRBV6-5; J gene: TRBJ1-5; D gene: TRBD1
CDR3 protein: ASSFRAGGGNYGYT; V gene: TRBV5-1; J gene: TRBJ1-2; D gene: .